This T cell receptor beta chain was sequenced during a study of T-cell memory formation after mild COVID-19. Findings of the study overall: The SARS-CoV-2 specificity of second-wave clones reaching peak at day 37 remained unverified.

TCRdb re-analysed the 5' RACE reads in MiXCR, keeping a single row per CDR3 protein. This table holds about 170,000 distinct CDR3 sequences, 13% found once. This CDR3 is 15 amino acids long. CDR1 is SGHTA and CDR2 is FQGNSA in the germline V gene. The V gene lost 5 bases and the J gene lost 0 bases, with 11 bases spanning the gap. This clonotype showed up just a few times. Its antigen is not identified. The chain links TRBV7-2 to TRBJ2-1, with a tentative D call TRBD1 (5 bases). The sample consisted of PBMCs or a T cell subset sorted from them (not recorded which). The receptor comes from a man between 18 and 35 years old who had mild COVID-19 (a few samples of this study predate the infection). Cell type and time point are not known. The CDR3 DNA is TGTGCCAGCAGCGAAGCAGGGAACTCCTACAATGAGCAGTTCTTC. Its protein is CASSEAGNSYNEQFF.